This TCR beta chain was found in a study of Ad26.COV2.S vaccination and SARS-CoV-2 variants (dated by TCRdb to the early 2020s). For the study in its entirety: Donors in the vaccine arm were drawn from COV1001, a phase I-IIa trial of Ad26.COV2.S in healthy adults that was multicentre, randomized, double-blind and placebo-controlled. Sequencing of the TCRbeta repertoire served to evaluate the specificity and breadth of SARS-CoV-2-reactive T cell receptors following Ad26.COV2.S vaccination. Ad26.COV2.S was administered intramuscularly at a dose of 5x10^10 or 1x10^11 viral particles, either as one shot or as two shots given 56 days apart. The TCR-sequenced set comprised around 30 samples: some 20 Ad26.COV2.S vaccine recipients, 5 placebo recipients and 8 SARS-CoV-2 convalescent individuals. Trial participants were randomized into five groups of five: low-dose or high-dose Ad26.COV2.S given once or twice, or placebo on both occasions. Investigators remained blinded to trial group allocation during experiments and outcome assessment. Overall results and qualifications from the work: Comparing responses between vaccine doses or regimens was not something the study was powered to do. Vaccine and placebo recipients had comparable non-spike TCR breadth, which fits with the vaccine containing only spike. Compared with placebo recipients, Ad26.COV2.S recipients showed higher spike-specific TCR breadth (P = 0.0014). Substantial breadth of spike-specific CD8+ and CD4+ T cell responses was reported after vaccination. The authors noted that total T cell responses may have been underestimated by the TCR breadth and depth analyses.

The immunoSEQ Assay was the method used to sequence TCRbeta CDR3 regions. After extraction, genomic DNA underwent amplification by bias-controlled multiplex PCR, followed by high-throughput sequencing. Concerning the study's data processing: To quantify the absolute abundance of every unique TCRbeta CDR3 region, sequences were collapsed and filtered. T cell fraction was estimated by normalization of TCRbeta template counts to usable DNA, with usable DNA being measured through amplification of reference genes present in all nucleated cells. Repertoire TCRs were annotated as SARS-CoV-2-specific by exact matching of V gene, CDR3 amino acid sequence and J gene to a known reactive TCR set. MIRA supplied the reference SARS-CoV-2 TCR set, which was filtered for enrichment in COVID-19-positive ImmuneCODE repertoires so that public or cross-reactive TCRs were removed. Drawing on the MIRA antigens, annotated TCRs were analysed further at the level of specific ORF or position within ORF. Breadth was defined as annotated unique rearrangements over total unique productive rearrangements; depth was the summed frequency of those rearrangements. Group comparisons of TCR breadth used two-sided Wilcoxon rank-sum tests. Not all clones reach the TCRdb copy of this immuneACCESS table, which keeps in-frame sequences only. Checked studies attribute under half of the gap to unresolved V genes and leave the rest unexplained. D and trimming were read from the DNA, whereas the V and J calls and clone size are those reported in that table. This sample is represented by 350,000 to 600,000 clones; roughly nine tenths of them were singletons. Over 1.5% of the sample is in the top ten clones.

As to this clone: Its antigen remains unidentified. Base qualities were left out, and no much larger clone turns up one base away.

The treatment or condition label on this specimen signifies: 15 to 20 received Ad26.COV2.S at low or high dose, single or two shots; about 5 received placebo; per-sample allocation not given. For vaccine and placebo recipients, repertoires were sequenced using samples collected on day 63 after the first injection. Cohort 1b enrolled 20 to 30 adults aged 18-55 years at a single site in Boston, USA, between 29 July and 7 August 2020. Ad26.COV2.S consisted of a replication-incompetent adenovirus type 26 vector by which a prefusion-stabilized SARS-CoV-2 spike protein from the original Wuhan strain was expressed. CDR1 and CDR2 are read off the germline V gene (reference sequence) as MNHEY and SMNVEV. From the cysteine through the phenylalanine, the CDR3 covers 15 amino acids. The only DNA kept is the CDR3, 45 bases in frame from the first base. Between the V and J ends, shortened by 2 bases and 2 bases respectively, the junction contains 10 bases.

The clonotype comes from a person aged 18-60 years who received the Ad26.COV2.S COVID-19 vaccine or a placebo. The chain couples TRBV27 to TRBJ1-5; perhaps TRBD1 is the D gene, with 5 bases matching. This specimen was peripheral blood, taken in a trial of Ad26.COV2.S vaccine versus placebo. The CDR3 sequence is CASSLIGGGNQPQHF. The DNA sequence is given as TGTGCCAGCAGTTTAATCGGGGGTGGCAATCAGCCCCAGCATTTT.